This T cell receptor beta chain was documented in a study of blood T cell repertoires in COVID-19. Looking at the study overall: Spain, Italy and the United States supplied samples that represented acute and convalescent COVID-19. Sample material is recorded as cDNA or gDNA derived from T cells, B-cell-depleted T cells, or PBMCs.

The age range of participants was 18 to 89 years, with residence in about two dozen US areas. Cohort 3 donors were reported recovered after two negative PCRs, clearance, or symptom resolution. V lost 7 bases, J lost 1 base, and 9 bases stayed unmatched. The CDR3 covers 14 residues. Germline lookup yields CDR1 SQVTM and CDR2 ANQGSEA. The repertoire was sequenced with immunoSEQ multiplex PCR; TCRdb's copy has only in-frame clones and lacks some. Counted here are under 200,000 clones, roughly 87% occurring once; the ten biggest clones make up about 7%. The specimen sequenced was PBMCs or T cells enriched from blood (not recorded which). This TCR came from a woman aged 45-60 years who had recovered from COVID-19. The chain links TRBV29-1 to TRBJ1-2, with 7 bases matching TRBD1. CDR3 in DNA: TGCAGCGCCCGACAGGGCCTGGATAACTATGGCTACACCTTC. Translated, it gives CSARQGLDNYGYTF.